This TCR beta chain was obtained from a study of shared clonotypes between healthy human individuals. V was pared by 5 bases and J by 5 bases, with 19 bases between. The CDR3 length is 15 residues. CDR1 is MNHEY, CDR2 SMNVEV, per germline (reference sequence). It was at deep level that the assay was run. The assay was immunoSEQ multiplex PCR, and TCRdb's table has in-frame clones only and misses some. The top ten clones hold about 33% of a sample with more than 550,000 clones, roughly 88% of them seen once. The clonotype was recovered from a man younger than 30 in good health. Some clones in this sample may be carry-over from other donors' samples. This chain uses TRBV27 with TRBJ2-7; D may match TRBD1 or TRBD2 (5 bases each). Sequenced material: memory CD8+ T cells from PBMCs. Subset in this sample: CD45RO+ cells pooled with CCR7-negative TemRA cells. This CDR3 reads CASSQTGAERNEQYF. The CDR3 DNA reads TGTGCCAGCAGTCAGACCGGGGCAGAGAGGAACGAGCAGTACTTC.